This T cell receptor beta chain was recorded in a study of blood T cells in healthy people across ages. Study observations and caveats: Age showed a roughly linear inverse relationship with TCR beta diversity per million T cells. The lack of PBMC sorting stopped any conclusive naive versus antigen-experienced comparison. Naive T cell percentage showed a strong correlation with the diversity of TCR beta.

The CDR3 has 16 residues. Germline CDR1 LGHNA, CDR2 YSLEER. Unmatched junction bases numbered 12, after V lost 1 base and J lost 8 bases. A second PCR of about 6 to 11 cycles used a sample-barcoded 5' primer and a J-beta primer mix. Any given sample supplied a minimum of 3 million CDR3-containing paired-end reads. TCRdb independently ran MiXCR on the 5' RACE reads; one entry per CDR3 protein. The sample carries just under 900,000 distinct CDR3 sequences, 29% recorded once. This clonotype was seen ten or more times. Its target is unknown. V is TRBV4-3 and J is TRBJ1-2; 8 bases match TRBD1. Sequencing used blood. The receptor was derived from a woman older than 75 in good health. As DNA, the CDR3 is TGCGCCAGCAGCCAAGGGCTATCTAACAGGGGGGACGGCTACACCTTC. This encodes CASSQGLSNRGDGYTF.